This record concerns one T cell receptor (beta chain) sequence. This entry comes from a study of blood T cell repertoires in COVID-19. Study context: The United States, Italy and Spain provided the acute and convalescent COVID-19 samples. Sample material is recorded as cDNA or gDNA derived from T cells, B-cell-depleted T cells, or PBMCs.

The authors' processing: Reference gene primer amplification in the assay estimated nucleated cell counts. The method was immunoSEQ multiplex PCR; TCRdb's version includes in-frame clones alone and lacks a portion of them. V and J calls plus clone size are reproduced from that table; the DNA served to infer D and trimming. The repertoire consists of hundreds of thousands of clones, with roughly 79% occurring once and the leading ten covering roughly 8%. The V gene end was trimmed by 3 bases and the J gene end by 1 base; junction bases not matched to a gene: 2. Germline lookup yields CDR1 SGHAT and CDR2 FQNNGV. CDR3 size: 14 residues. In Seattle, patients joined the study during active infection and were tracked longitudinally.

This receptor was taken from a woman aged 80 or older with COVID-19, enrolled during active disease. The gene calls are TRBV11-2 and TRBJ1-1; 7 bases are shared with TRBD1. Specimen: peripheral blood. The CDR3: CASSFRTGNTEAFF. The CDR3 DNA reads TGTGCCAGCAGCTTCCGGACAGGGAACACTGAAGCTTTCTTT.